Listed here are 25 T cell receptor beta chains from one sample, sequenced in a study of T cell repertoires and leukemia-associated antigens. Each CDR3 protein is one row after TCRdb ran MiXCR on the 5' RACE reads. Of 11,000 or so distinct CDR3 sequences in the sample, just over 40% were seen once. No antigens are known for them. Sequenced sample: CD3+ T cells sorted from blood and cultured. The receptors here all came from a female donor in good health.

Concerning this clonotype itself: One end of the junction fails to match germline, which may point to a read error. The chain is built from TRBV30 and TRBJ2-3; D is ambiguous. CDR3 length equals 14 residues. The germline V gene has CDR1 GTSNPN and CDR2 SVGIG (reference sequence). The CDR3 loop reads CAWTAGFSTDTQSF. In DNA form, the CDR3 reads TGTGCCTGGACGGCTGGCTTTAGCACAGATACGCAGTCCTTT.

Of note for this clonotype: A single base separates this from a much larger clone, so it may be a read error. The rearrangement links TRBV24-1 to TRBJ2-3; 9 nucleotides line up with TRBD1. V dropped 9 bases and J dropped 1; count of bases not matched to a gene: 10. The germline gives CDR1 KGHDR, CDR2 SFDVKD. The CDR3 is 16 residues long. The CDR3 DNA sequence: TGTGCCACCGGTGCTACGGACAGGGGCCGCACAGATACGCAGTATTTT. Amino acid sequence: CATGATDRGRTDTQYF.

The genes are TRBV7-3 and TRBJ2-2; D not certain. The CDR3 is made up of 14 amino acids. Germline-derived CDR1 and CDR2 are SGHTA and FQGTGA. The germline V and J ends were trimmed by 4 bases and 3 bases, with 9 bases remaining between them. Here the CDR3 reads CASSSEPHTGELFF. The CDR3 DNA follows: TGTGCCAGCAGCTCCGAACCTCACACCGGGGAGCTGTTTTTT. The full variable domain, with the rest looked up from reference TRBV7-3 and TRBJ2-2, is GAGVSQTPSNKVTEKGKYVELRCDPISGHTALYWYRQSLGQGPEFLIYFQGTGAADDSGLPNDRFFAVRPEGSVSTLKIQRTERGDSAVYLCASSSEPHTGELFFGEGSRLTVL.

The V and J genes are TRBV10-3 and TRBJ2-2, with unresolved D. The V and J ends lost 2 bases and 7 bases respectively, with 14 bases between them. Germline V gene sequence: CDR1 ENHRY, CDR2 SYGVKD. The CDR3 is 15 residues long. In nucleotides, the CDR3 is TGTGCCATCAGTGAGCTCGGGCTTTCGAACGGGGAGCTGTTTTTT. It encodes CAISELGLSNGELFF.

The table lists this clonotype with a few counts. This chain uses TRBV11-2 with TRBJ2-5, with 11 positions matching TRBD2. This CDR3 is 15 amino acids long. Germline CDR1 reads SGHAT; CDR2 reads FQNNGV. J lost 4 bases, V lost 1 base, and 2 bases had no gene match. Here the CDR3 DNA reads TGTGCCAGCAGCTTAGGACTAGCGGGACCAGAGACCCAGTACTTC. Translation: CASSLGLAGPETQYF.

The chain recombines TRBV3-1 with TRBJ2-5; 16 positions agree with TRBD2. The germline gives CDR1 LGHDT, CDR2 YNNKEL (reference sequence). The V and J ends lost 7 bases and 5 bases, in that order; junction bases with no gene match: 10. This CDR3 is built from 17 residues. The CDR3 here is CASTPGLAGGGGETQYF. The CDR3 region has the DNA TGTGCCAGCACTCCGGGACTAGCGGGAGGGGGTGGCGAGACCCAGTACTTC.

This clonotype has a single count. This chain links TRBV11-2 with TRBJ2-2; D remains ambiguous. Germline assignment: CDR1 SGHAT and CDR2 FQNNGV. V was pared by 1 base and J by 6 bases, with 6 bases between. The CDR3 runs 13 residues. Here the CDR3 DNA reads TGTGCCAGCAGCTTAGTTCGGCCCGGGGAGCTGTTTTTT. It specifies CASSLVRPGELFF.

The sample holds many counts of this clonotype. This sequence joins TRBV3-1 and TRBJ2-2; 12 bases match TRBD2. CDR1 LGHDT and CDR2 YNNKEL come from the germline V gene (reference sequence). V shed 0 bases and J 0 bases; nucleotides not matched to a gene: 5. CDR3 length: 19 residues. The CDR3: CASSQDFTSGRPNTGELFF. CDR3 in DNA: TGTGCCAGCAGCCAAGATTTTACTAGCGGGAGGCCGAACACCGGGGAGCTGTTTTTT.

This clonotype is medium-sized (0.01 to 0.1%) within its sample. V usage is TRBV29-1 and J usage is TRBJ2-1; a weak D match, TRBD1 (6 bases). The V and J ends lost 0 bases and 3 bases respectively, with 12 bases between them. CDR3 length equals 15 residues. CDR1 is SQVTM and CDR2 is ANQGSEA in the germline V gene. CDR3 region: CSVEDRGRLYNEQFF. CDR3 DNA sequence: TGCAGCGTTGAAGACAGGGGACGCCTCTACAATGAGCAGTTCTTC.

This chain links TRBV2 with TRBJ1-2; D gene unclear. Trimming stripped 7 bases from V and 8 bases from J, with 14 bases between. The CDR3 consists of 12 residues. Germline assignment: CDR1 SNHLY and CDR2 FYNNEI. The CDR3 DNA reads TGTGCCAGCAAGGAACAGCCTCCGGGCTACACCTTC. Translated, it gives CASKEQPPGYTF.

About this clonotype itself: A read error is likely, as this CDR3 ends without the conserved phenylalanine or tryptophan. It is unclear where the CDR3 begins or ends on the DNA, so no DNA is shown, and the CDR3 is as TCRdb lists it. The genes are TRBV29-1 and TRBJ2-3; TRBD2, the D gene given by the table, was not confirmed from the DNA. The CDR3 length is 14 residues, termini included. The germline CDR1 and CDR2 sequences are SQVTM and ANQGSEA. This chain's CDR3 is CSVEAGGRPDTRYL.

This clonotype was detected only a few times. V and J are TRBV20-1 and TRBJ1-4; 11 bases are a match to TRBD1. J was trimmed by 7 bases and V by 5 bases; bases with no gene match: 3. The germline V gene encodes CDR1 DFQATT and CDR2 SNEGSKA (reference sequence). CDR3 size: 13 residues. DNA of the CDR3: TGCAGTGCTGGGACAGGGGGGATTGAAAAACTGTTTTTT. Protein sequence: CSAGTGGIEKLFF.

The rearrangement uses TRBV7-2 and TRBJ1-4, with 7 nucleotides matching TRBD1. V was clipped by 4 bases and J by 3 bases; unmatched bases: 2. The CDR3 is made up of 14 amino acids. Germline values: CDR1 SGHTA, CDR2 FQGNSA. This CDR3 reads CASSWTGPNEKLFF. The CDR3 DNA is TGTGCCAGCAGCTGGACAGGCCCTAATGAAAAACTGTTTTTT.

This clonotype was counted between two and nine times. J is TRBJ2-1 and V is TRBV24-1; 10 bases are shared with TRBD2. From germline, CDR1 is KGHDR and CDR2 SFDVKD. V shed 1 base and J 8 bases; nucleotides not matched to a gene: 7. This CDR3 spans 16 amino acids. The CDR3 spells CATSDFEAGGPHEQFF. The CDR3 DNA reads TGTGCCACCAGTGATTTTGAAGCGGGAGGGCCGCATGAGCAGTTCTTC.

This clonotype was seen many times. The chain employs TRBV15 and TRBJ2-6; 7 bases align to TRBD1. There are 16 residues in the CDR3. The V segment lost 5 bases and the J segment 4 bases; nucleotides outside the gene matches: 8. In germline, CDR1 is LNHNV, CDR2 YYDKDF (reference sequence). The CDR3 DNA sequence: TGTGCCACCAGCGGGGCAGGGGGAGTCGGGGCCAACGTCCTGACTTTC. It translates to CATSGAGGVGANVLTF.

This clonotype was observed many times. J is TRBJ2-7 and V is TRBV20-1; 8 bases line up with TRBD2. This CDR3 is 14 amino acids long. The V and J ends lost 3 bases and 6 bases, in that order; junction bases with no gene match: 10. Germline V gives CDR1 DFQATT, CDR2 SNEGSKA (reference sequence). The CDR3 is CSASREAGVGEQYF. The CDR3 DNA is TGCAGTGCTAGCCGGGAAGCGGGAGTGGGCGAGCAGTACTTC.

The gene calls are TRBV12-3 or TRBV12-4 and TRBJ1-4; 8 nucleotides align to TRBD1. The CDR3 consists of 14 residues. Trimming removed 1 base from V and 8 bases from J; junction bases left unmatched: 3. CDR3 amino acids: CASSLGQGIEKLFF. As DNA, the CDR3 is TGTGCCAGCAGTTTAGGACAGGGGATAGAAAAACTGTTTTTT.

There are many counts of this clonotype. The rearrangement uses TRBV4-3 and TRBJ1-3, with D unresolved. The CDR3 has 16 amino acids. V dropped 0 bases and J dropped 2 bases, with 11 bases sitting between them. Germline lookup yields CDR1 LGHNA and CDR2 YSLEER. The CDR3 DNA follows: TGCGCCAGCAGCCAAGATATGGCAGGCACTGGAAACACCATATATTTT. Protein: CASSQDMAGTGNTIYF.

This clonotype was recorded many times. The CDR3 is CASSLEQGARSEKLFF. For the CDR3, the DNA is TGCGCCAGCAGCTTGGAACAGGGGGCGCGGAGCGAAAAACTGTTTTTT. V and J are TRBV5-1 and TRBJ1-4, with TRBD1 identical over 9 bases. J gave up 8 bases and V 0 bases, and 8 bases lay outside the gene matches. This CDR3 has 16 residues. Germline CDR1 reads SGHRS; CDR2 reads YFSETQ.

By its share, this clonotype is medium-sized. V gene TRBV4-1 combines with J gene TRBJ2-7, with D hard to call. This CDR3 has 15 residues. The germline gives CDR1 MGHRA, CDR2 YSYEKL. V lost 0 bases and J lost 3, with 12 bases in between. CDR3 coding DNA: TGCGCCAGCAGCCAAGATCGTGTTGGGATCTACGAGCAGTACTTC. Residues: CASSQDRVGIYEQYF.

With regard to this clonotype: Compared with germline, one end of the junction differs, possibly owing to a read error. The chain carries TRBV6-5 and TRBJ2-2; D unclear. The CDR3 is 15 residues long. Germline V gene lookup returns CDR1 MNHEY and CDR2 SVGAGI. The CDR3 here is CVSSYSAANTGELFF. CDR3 coding DNA: TGTGTCAGCAGTTATAGTGCGGCCAACACCGGGGAGCTGTTTTTT.

The rearrangement uses TRBV3-1 and TRBJ2-1; 9 positions match TRBD2. The CDR3 runs 19 residues. CDR1 is LGHDT and CDR2 is YNNKEL in the germline V gene (reference sequence). With V trimmed by 5 bases and J by 7 bases, 21 bases remained unmatched. CDR3 DNA sequence: TGTGCCAGCAGCAAGTGGGGGCCCACCGGGACTAGCTCTGTGAATGAGCAGTTCTTC. Protein sequence: CASSKWGPTGTSSVNEQFF.

This clonotype counts as medium-sized. This sequence joins TRBV5-1 and TRBJ1-2; D gene ambiguous. The CDR3 covers 14 residues. With 4 bases removed from V and 4 bases from J, the gap between germline ends came to 14 bases. The germline gives CDR1 SGHRS, CDR2 YFSETQ. The CDR3 is CASSPRVPSYGYTF. CDR3 nucleotide sequence: TGCGCCAGCAGCCCCCGGGTCCCCTCCTATGGCTACACCTTC.

J is TRBJ1-3 and V is TRBV30; D ambiguous. With 5 bases removed from V and 4 bases from J, the gap between germline ends came to 15 bases. This CDR3 has 14 amino acids. Germline V CDR1 and CDR2: GTSNPN, SVGIG (reference sequence). The CDR3 here is CAWGDWRTGNTIYF. CDR3 coding DNA: TGTGCCTGGGGAGACTGGAGGACCGGAAACACCATATATTTT.

The CDR3 spells CASRLGTGHTDTQYF. In DNA, the CDR3 is TGTGCCAGCAGACTCGGGACAGGGCACACAGATACGCAGTATTTT. The chain couples TRBV28 to TRBJ2-3; 9 nucleotides match TRBD1. The CDR3 sequence is 15 residues long. Per germline, CDR1 MDHEN and CDR2 SYDVKM. V trimming: 6 bases; J trimming: 2 bases; junction bases outside the gene matches: 6. The complete variable domain, with remaining parts taken from reference TRBV28 and TRBJ2-3, reads DVKVTQSSRYLVKRTGEKVFLECVQDMDHENMFWYRQDPGLGLRLIYFSYDVKMKEKGDIPEGYSVSREKKERFSLILESASTNQTSMYLCASRLGTGHTDTQYFGPGTRLTVL.